This TCR beta chain was captured in a study of blood T cell repertoires in COVID-19. In the study overall: Acute and convalescent COVID-19 samples came from the United States, Italy and Spain. From T cells, B-cell-depleted T cells, or PBMCs came the material, which was cDNA or gDNA.

Source study methods: From reference gene primer amplification, estimates of nucleated cell counts were derived. Method: immunoSEQ multiplex PCR; TCRdb's copy keeps in-frame clones and lacks some. V and J calls and clone size are given by that table; D and trimming were obtained from the DNA. The data contain roughly 100,000 clones, about 87% of them seen just once; the ten biggest clones take up about 2.9%. Germline V gene sequence: CDR1 MNHEY, CDR2 SVGAGI. This CDR3 has 14 amino acids. V was shortened by 6 bases and J by 5 bases, with 11 bases between the two germline ends. The sequenced sample was peripheral blood. The TCR was taken from a man over 45 with active or convalescent COVID-19. The J gene is TRBJ1-6, the V gene TRBV6-5; no reliable D call. The CDR3 nucleotides are TGTGCCAGCAGGTCGCAGGCCAATAATTCACCCCTCCACTTT. Translating it yields CASRSQANNSPLHF.